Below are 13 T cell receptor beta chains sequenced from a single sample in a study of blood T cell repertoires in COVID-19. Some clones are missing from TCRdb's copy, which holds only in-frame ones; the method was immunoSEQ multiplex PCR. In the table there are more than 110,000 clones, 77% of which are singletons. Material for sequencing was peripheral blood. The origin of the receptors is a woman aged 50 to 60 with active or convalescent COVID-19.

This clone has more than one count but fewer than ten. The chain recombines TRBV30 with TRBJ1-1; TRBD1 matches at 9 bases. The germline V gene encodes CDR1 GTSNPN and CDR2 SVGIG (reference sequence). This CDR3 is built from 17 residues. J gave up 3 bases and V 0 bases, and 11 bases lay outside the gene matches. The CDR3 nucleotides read TGTGCCTGGAGTGTAAAGGGACAGGGAAAAAGGGACACTGAAGCTTTCTTT. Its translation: CAWSVKGQGKRDTEAFF.

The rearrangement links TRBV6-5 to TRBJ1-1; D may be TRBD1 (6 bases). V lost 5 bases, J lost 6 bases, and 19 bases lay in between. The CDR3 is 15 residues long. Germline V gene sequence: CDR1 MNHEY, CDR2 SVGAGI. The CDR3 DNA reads TGTGCCAGCAGTCTACAGGGCCACCAGGACCCTGAAGCTTTCTTT. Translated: CASSLQGHQDPEAFF.

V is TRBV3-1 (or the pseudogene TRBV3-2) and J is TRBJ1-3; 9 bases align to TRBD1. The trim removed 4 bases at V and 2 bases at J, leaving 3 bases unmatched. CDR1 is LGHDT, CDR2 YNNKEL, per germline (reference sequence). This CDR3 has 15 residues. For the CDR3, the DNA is TGTGCCAGCAGCCCGCGACAGGGGGCTGGAAACACCATATATTTT. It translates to CASSPRQGAGNTIYF.

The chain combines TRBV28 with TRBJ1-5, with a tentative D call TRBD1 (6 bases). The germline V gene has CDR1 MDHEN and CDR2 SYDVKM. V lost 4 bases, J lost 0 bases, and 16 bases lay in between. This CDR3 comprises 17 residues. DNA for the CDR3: TGTGCCAGCAGTTCCGGGACACGATTGACTAGCAATCAGCCCCAGCATTTT. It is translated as CASSSGTRLTSNQPQHF.

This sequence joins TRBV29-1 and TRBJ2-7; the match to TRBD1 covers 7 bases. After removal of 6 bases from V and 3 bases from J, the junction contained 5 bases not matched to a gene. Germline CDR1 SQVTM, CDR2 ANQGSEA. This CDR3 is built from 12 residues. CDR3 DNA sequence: TGCAGCGTCGGGACAGTCGGCTACGAGCAGTACTTC. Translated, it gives CSVGTVGYEQYF.

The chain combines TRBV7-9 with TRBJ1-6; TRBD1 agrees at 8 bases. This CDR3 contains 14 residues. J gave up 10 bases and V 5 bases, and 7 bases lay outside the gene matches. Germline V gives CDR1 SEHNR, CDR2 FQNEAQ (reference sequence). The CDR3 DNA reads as TGTGCCAGCAGCCAAGGACAGGGAGAATCACCCCTCCACTTT. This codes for CASSQGQGESPLHF.

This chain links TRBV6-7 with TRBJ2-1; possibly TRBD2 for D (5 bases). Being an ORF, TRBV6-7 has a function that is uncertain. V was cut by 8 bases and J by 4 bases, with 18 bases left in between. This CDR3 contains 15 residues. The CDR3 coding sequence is TGTGCCAGCGGACCTTGGACTGACTGGTACAATGAGCAGTTCTTC. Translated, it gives CASGPWTDWYNEQFF.

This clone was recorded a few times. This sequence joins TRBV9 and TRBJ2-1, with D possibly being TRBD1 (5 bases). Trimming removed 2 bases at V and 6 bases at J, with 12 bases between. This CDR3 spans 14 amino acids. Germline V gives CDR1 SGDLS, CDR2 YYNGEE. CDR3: CASSVIGEPNEQFF. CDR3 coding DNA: TGTGCCAGCAGCGTCATAGGGGAACCCAATGAGCAGTTCTTC.

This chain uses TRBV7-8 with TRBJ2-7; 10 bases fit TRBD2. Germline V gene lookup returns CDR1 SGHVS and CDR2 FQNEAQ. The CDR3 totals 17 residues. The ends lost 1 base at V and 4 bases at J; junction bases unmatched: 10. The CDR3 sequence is CASSLVGSGGYSYEQYF. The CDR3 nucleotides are TGTGCCAGCAGCTTAGTGGGTAGCGGGGGGTATTCGTACGAGCAGTACTTC.

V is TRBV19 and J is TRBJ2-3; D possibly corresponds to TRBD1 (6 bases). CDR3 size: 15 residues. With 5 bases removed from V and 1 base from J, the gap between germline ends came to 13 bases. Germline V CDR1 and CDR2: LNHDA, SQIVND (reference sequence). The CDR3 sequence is CASSEQGVGTDTQYF. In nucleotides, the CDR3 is TGTGCCAGTAGTGAACAGGGAGTTGGCACAGATACGCAGTATTTT. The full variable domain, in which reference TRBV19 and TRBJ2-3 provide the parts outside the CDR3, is DGGITQSPKYLFRKEGQNVTLSCEQNLNHDAMYWYRQDPGQGLRLIYYSQIVNDFQKGDIAEGYSVSREKKESFPLTVTSAQKNPTAFYLCASSEQGVGTDTQYFGPGTRLTVL.

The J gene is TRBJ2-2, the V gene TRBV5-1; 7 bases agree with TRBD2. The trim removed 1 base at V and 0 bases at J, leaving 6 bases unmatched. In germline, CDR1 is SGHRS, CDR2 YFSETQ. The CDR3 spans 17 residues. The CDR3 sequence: CASSLIGLGPNTGELFF. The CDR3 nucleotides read TGCGCCAGCAGCTTGATCGGACTAGGACCGAACACCGGGGAGCTGTTTTTT.

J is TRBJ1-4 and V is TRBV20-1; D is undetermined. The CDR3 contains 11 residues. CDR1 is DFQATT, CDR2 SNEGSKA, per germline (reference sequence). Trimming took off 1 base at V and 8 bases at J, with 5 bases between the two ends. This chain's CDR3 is CSARGTEKLFF. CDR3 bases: TGCAGTGCTAGAGGTACAGAAAAACTGTTTTTT.

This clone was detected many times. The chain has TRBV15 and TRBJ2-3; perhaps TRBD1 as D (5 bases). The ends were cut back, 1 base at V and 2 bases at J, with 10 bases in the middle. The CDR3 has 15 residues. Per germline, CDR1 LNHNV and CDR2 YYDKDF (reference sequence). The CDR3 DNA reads TGTGCCACCAGCAGAGGGCAGGGAAACACAGATACGCAGTATTTT. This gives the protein CATSRGQGNTDTQYF.